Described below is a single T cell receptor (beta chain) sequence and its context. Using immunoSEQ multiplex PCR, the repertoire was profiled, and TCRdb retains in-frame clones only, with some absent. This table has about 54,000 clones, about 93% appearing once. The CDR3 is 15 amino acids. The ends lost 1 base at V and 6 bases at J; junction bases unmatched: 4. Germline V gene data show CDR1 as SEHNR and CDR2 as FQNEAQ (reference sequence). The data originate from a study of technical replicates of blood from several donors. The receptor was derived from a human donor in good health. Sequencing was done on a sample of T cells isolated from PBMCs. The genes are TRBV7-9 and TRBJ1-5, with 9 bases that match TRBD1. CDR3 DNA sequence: TGTGCCAGCAGCTTAGAAGGGACAGGGATTCAGCCCCAGCATTTT. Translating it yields CASSLEGTGIQPQHF.